This passage covers 14 T cell receptor beta chains from one sample sequenced in a study of siplizumab effects on memory and regulatory T cells. The table came from immunoSEQ multiplex PCR; TCRdb's copy has only in-frame clones and leaves some out. The sample carries about 100,000 clones, 94% recorded once. The material sequenced was Tregs sorted from blood. These TCRs come from a human donor in good health.

This rearrangement joins TRBV28 to TRBJ1-2; D not certain. V gave up 4 bases and J gave up 12 bases, with 18 bases separating them. The germline gives CDR1 MDHEN, CDR2 SYDVKM. The CDR3 runs 13 residues. Here the CDR3 DNA reads TGTGCCAGCAGTTATAGCCGGACTCGTTTACACACCTTC. Encoded protein: CASSYSRTRLHTF.

In its sample, this clone was seen once. The rearrangement joins TRBV11-2 to TRBJ2-5, with 7 positions matching TRBD2. There are 15 residues in the CDR3. V gave up 1 base and J gave up 1 base; unmatched junction bases: 3. The germline gives CDR1 SGHAT, CDR2 FQNNGV. The CDR3 nucleotides are TGTGCCAGCAGCTTAGCGGGAGGCTTCCAAGAGACCCAGTACTTC. Its translation: CASSLAGGFQETQYF. Full variable domain (missing parts from reference TRBV11-2 and TRBJ2-5): EAGVAQSPRYKIIEKRQSVAFWCNPISGHATLYWYQQILGQGPKLLIQFQNNGVVDDSQLPKDRFSAERLKGVDSTLKIQPAKLEDSAVYLCASSLAGGFQETQYFGPGTRLLVL.

The table lists this clone with a count of one. The chain carries TRBV11-2 and TRBJ2-5, with 8 positions matching TRBD2. Germline lookup yields CDR1 SGHAT and CDR2 FQNNGV. V dropped 6 bases and J dropped 3; count of bases not matched to a gene: 15. This CDR3 contains 17 residues. CDR3 protein: CASSHHMGSGDKETQYF. The CDR3 DNA is TGTGCCAGCAGTCATCACATGGGTAGCGGGGACAAAGAGACCCAGTACTTC. The entire variable domain, with the rest obtained from reference TRBV11-2 and TRBJ2-5, is as follows: EAGVAQSPRYKIIEKRQSVAFWCNPISGHATLYWYQQILGQGPKLLIQFQNNGVVDDSQLPKDRFSAERLKGVDSTLKIQPAKLEDSAVYLCASSHHMGSGDKETQYFGPGTRLLVL.

The chain couples TRBV11-2 to TRBJ2-2, with D maybe TRBD2 (6 bases). The CDR3 totals 15 residues. Trimming cost V 5 bases and J 3 bases, with 13 bases left between them. Germline V gives CDR1 SGHAT, CDR2 FQNNGV. The CDR3 sequence is CASSGGLIYTGELFF. For the CDR3, the DNA is TGTGCCAGCAGCGGGGGACTTATATACACCGGGGAGCTGTTTTTT.

V usage is TRBV28 and J usage is TRBJ2-7, with 7 bases matching TRBD2. The CDR3 is 14 residues long. Trimming removed 2 bases from V and 2 bases from J; junction bases left unmatched: 3. Germline CDR1 is MDHEN and CDR2 is SYDVKM. The CDR3 nucleotides read TGTGCCAGCAGTTTAGTAGGACTAGCCTACGAGCAGTACTTC. It is translated as CASSLVGLAYEQYF.

Notes on this clone: The sample contains more than one DNA sequence encoding this CDR3. The rearrangement uses TRBV5-1 and TRBJ2-5; D gene ambiguous. The CDR3 runs to 11 residues. Germline V gene sequence: CDR1 SGHRS, CDR2 YFSETQ. Trimming removed 4 bases at V and 2 bases at J, with 3 bases between. This CDR3 reads CASSLQETQYF. The CDR3 DNA follows: TGCGCCAGCAGCCTTCAAGAGACCCAGTACTTC.

The chain joins TRBV7-9 to TRBJ1-1, with no clear D. The CDR3 contains 13 residues. The germline V gene has CDR1 SEHNR and CDR2 FQNEAQ (reference sequence). Deletions cut 2 bases from V and 1 base from J, with 5 bases between. CDR3 loop: CASSLMGNTEAFF. The CDR3 DNA reads TGTGCCAGCAGCTTAATGGGGAACACTGAAGCTTTCTTT. The full variable domain, with the rest looked up from reference TRBV7-9 and TRBJ1-1, is DTGVSQNPRHKITKRGQNVTFRCDPISEHNRLYWYRQTLGQGPEFLTYFQNEAQLEKSRLLSDRFSAERPKGSFSTLEIQRTEQGDSAMYLCASSLMGNTEAFFGQGTRLTVV.

The chain has TRBV28 and TRBJ1-4; D not certain. Germline V gene lookup returns CDR1 MDHEN and CDR2 SYDVKM. The CDR3 extends over 16 amino acids. V shed 3 bases and J shed 4 bases, with 15 bases lying between them. The CDR3 reads CASSFQDRRINEKLFF. In DNA, the CDR3 is TGTGCCAGCAGTTTCCAGGACCGCCGGATTAATGAAAAACTGTTTTTT.

The chain links TRBV2 to TRBJ1-1; 9 nucleotides agree with TRBD1. Germline CDR1 is SNHLY and CDR2 is FYNNEI. The CDR3 has 15 residues. V shed 5 bases and J 0 bases; nucleotides not matched to a gene: 4. The CDR3 reads CASSRQGVMNTEAFF. Written as DNA, the CDR3 is TGTGCCAGCAGTCGACAGGGGGTCATGAACACTGAAGCTTTCTTT.

CDR3 in DNA: TGTGCCAGCAGCCCGGGTTTCTGGTCTGGGGCCAACGTCCTGACTTTC. Protein: CASSPGFWSGANVLTF. The chain uses TRBV11-2 and TRBJ2-6; D gene unclear. CDR3 length: 16 amino acids. The germline V gene has CDR1 SGHAT and CDR2 FQNNGV. With 5 bases removed from V and 1 base from J, the gap between germline ends came to 12 bases.

This clone was detected once. The chain has TRBV5-4 and TRBJ2-2, with D tentatively TRBD1 or TRBD2 (5 bases each). This CDR3 has 15 residues. Trimming pared 4 bases from V and 4 bases from J, leaving 14 bases between. Germline CDR1 SGHNT, CDR2 YYREEE (reference sequence). The CDR3 protein is CASSPGRTGTGELFF. CDR3 DNA: TGTGCCAGCAGCCCGGGACGGACCGGCACCGGGGAGCTGTTTTTT.

This chain uses TRBV27 with TRBJ2-1, with 7 bases identical to TRBD2. Germline trimming cut 3 bases from V and 3 bases from J; bases unmatched to any gene: 20. The CDR3 runs to 20 residues. CDR1 MNHEY and CDR2 SMNVEV come from the germline V gene (reference sequence). In DNA, the CDR3 is TGTGCCAGCAGTTTTCCGCCCGAGACTAGCCCCTCTGGGGACTACAATGAGCAGTTCTTC. Protein product: CASSFPPETSPSGDYNEQFF.

V is TRBV29-1 and J is TRBJ2-3, with 11 bases matching TRBD2. This CDR3 contains 16 residues. The junction had 8 bases not matched to a gene; V was cut back by 4 bases and J by 2 bases. The V gene's germline CDR1 is SQVTM and CDR2 ANQGSEA. CDR3 amino acids: CSVALTSGRLTDTQYF. CDR3 in DNA: TGCAGCGTTGCCCTAACTAGCGGGAGACTCACAGATACGCAGTATTTT.

V and J are TRBV5-4 and TRBJ1-1, with D uncertain. The V and J ends lost 5 bases and 0 bases respectively, with 17 bases between them. CDR1 is SGHNT, CDR2 YYREEE, per germline (reference sequence). This CDR3 region has 16 residues. This CDR3 is CASSLGMELMNTEAFF. The CDR3, as DNA: TGTGCCAGCAGTCTAGGGATGGAGCTCATGAACACTGAAGCTTTCTTT.